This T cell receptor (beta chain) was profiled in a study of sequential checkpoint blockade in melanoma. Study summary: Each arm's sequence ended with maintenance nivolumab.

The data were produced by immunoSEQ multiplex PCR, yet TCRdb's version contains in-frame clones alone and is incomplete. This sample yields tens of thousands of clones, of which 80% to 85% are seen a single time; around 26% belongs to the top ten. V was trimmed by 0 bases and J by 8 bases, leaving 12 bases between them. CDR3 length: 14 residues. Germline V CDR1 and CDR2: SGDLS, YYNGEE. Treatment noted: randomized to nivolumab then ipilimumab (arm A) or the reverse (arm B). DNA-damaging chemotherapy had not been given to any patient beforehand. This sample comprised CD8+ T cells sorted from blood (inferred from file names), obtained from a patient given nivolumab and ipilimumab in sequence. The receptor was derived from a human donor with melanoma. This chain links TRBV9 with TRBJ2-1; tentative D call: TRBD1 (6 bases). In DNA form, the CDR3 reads TGTGCCAGCAGCGTAGGTAGGCCAGGGGATGAGCAGTTCTTC. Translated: CASSVGRPGDEQFF.